The next 20 T cell receptor beta chains were all read from a single sample in a study of T cell changes during pregnancy in multiple sclerosis. Clones were sequenced by immunoSEQ multiplex PCR, and TCRdb holds only the in-frame ones, with some missing. Among some 87,000 clones listed, 92% were seen once. Sequenced material: peripheral blood, taken in the first trimester of pregnancy. These receptor sequences come from a female donor with multiple sclerosis, enrolled in a pregnancy study.

V gene TRBV5-6 combines with J gene TRBJ2-1; the D is unclear. In germline, CDR1 is SGHDT, CDR2 YYEEEE. V lost 0 bases and J lost 6, with 10 bases in between. This CDR3 is 14 amino acids long. CDR3 DNA sequence: TGTGCCAGCAGCTTGGTGGCAGAAGTCAATGAGCAGTTCTTC. It translates to CASSLVAEVNEQFF.

The J gene is TRBJ2-7, the V gene TRBV6-1; TRBD2 is a possible D gene (6 bases). The V gene lost 1 base and the J gene lost 0 bases, with 10 bases spanning the gap. CDR3 size: 15 residues. Per the germline V gene, CDR1 is MNHNS and CDR2 is SASEGT. In nucleotides, the CDR3 is TGTGCCAGCAGTGAAGTGTTGGGGGGCTCCTACGAGCAGTACTTC. This gives the protein CASSEVLGGSYEQYF.

The chain employs TRBV30 and TRBJ2-5; no reliable D call. Trimming left V 1 base short and J 7 bases short, with 7 bases between. Germline values: CDR1 GTSNPN, CDR2 SVGIG (reference sequence). The CDR3 has 11 residues. The CDR3 sequence is CAWSGAGTQYF. The CDR3 coding sequence is TGTGCCTGGAGTGGGGCAGGGACCCAGTACTTC.

The gene calls are TRBV7-2 and TRBJ2-7; 11 bases are shared with TRBD2. V gave up 5 bases and J gave up 4 bases; unmatched junction bases: 13. This CDR3 contains 17 residues. Germline V gene data show CDR1 as SGHTA and CDR2 as FQGNSA. The CDR3 bases are TGTGCCAGCAGCCCCTACCGGACTAGCGGGCCCGGATACGAGCAGTACTTC. This translates into CASSPYRTSGPGYEQYF.

The chain employs TRBV28 and TRBJ2-7; 10 nucleotides match TRBD1. The ends lost 3 bases at V and 4 bases at J; junction bases unmatched: 9. The CDR3 length is 16 residues. Germline V gives CDR1 MDHEN, CDR2 SYDVKM. The DNA for the CDR3 is TGTGCCAGCAGTTTCCCCCTCGGACAGGGGGAATACGAGCAGTACTTC. It yields the protein CASSFPLGQGEYEQYF. Complete variable domain (other parts from reference TRBV28 and TRBJ2-7): DVKVTQSSRYLVKRTGEKVFLECVQDMDHENMFWYRQDPGLGLRLIYFSYDVKMKEKGDIPEGYSVSREKKERFSLILESASTNQTSMYLCASSFPLGQGEYEQYFGPGTRLTVT.

The chain carries TRBV6-1 and TRBJ2-1, with D perhaps TRBD2 (6 bases). Germline assignment: CDR1 MNHNS and CDR2 SASEGT. This CDR3 region has 15 residues. Trimming took off 2 bases at V and 8 bases at J, with 16 bases between the two ends. CDR3 sequence: CASSELNIPGDEQFF. CDR3 DNA sequence: TGTGCCAGCAGTGAATTGAACATACCGGGGGATGAGCAGTTCTTC.

The gene calls are TRBV30 and TRBJ2-5; TRBD1 matches at 8 bases. After removal of 2 bases from V and 5 bases from J, the junction contained 7 bases not matched to a gene. The CDR3 runs 14 residues. Germline V gene sequence: CDR1 GTSNPN, CDR2 SVGIG (reference sequence). CDR3 residues: CAWSPGQGRETQYF. As DNA, the CDR3 is TGTGCCTGGAGTCCAGGACAGGGCAGGGAGACCCAGTACTTC.

This clone was counted a single time. This chain links TRBV2 with TRBJ2-7; TRBD1 aligns across 8 bases. V lost 8 bases and J lost 1; bases outside the gene matches: 1. The length of the CDR3 is 12 residues. From germline, CDR1 is SNHLY and CDR2 FYNNEI. The chain's CDR3 is CASRDRSYEQYF. In DNA form, the CDR3 reads TGTGCCAGCCGGGACAGGTCCTACGAGCAGTACTTC.

The chain has TRBV19 and TRBJ1-1; possible D gene TRBD1, 6 bases. CDR3 length equals 14 residues. Germline CDR1 LNHDA, CDR2 SQIVND (reference sequence). The ends were cut back, 5 bases at V and 3 bases at J, with 13 bases in the middle. CDR3 nucleotides: TGTGCCAGTAGTTCCCAGGGGTTATACACTGAAGCTTTCTTT. Residues: CASSSQGLYTEAFF.

The chain employs TRBV6-1 and TRBJ2-7, with D perhaps TRBD2 (6 bases). The V gene lost 1 base and the J gene lost 6 bases, with 19 bases spanning the gap. CDR3 size: 16 residues. Germline V lookup: CDR1 MNHNS, CDR2 SASEGT. Here the CDR3 reads CASSEEGLKRASEQYF. DNA of the CDR3: TGTGCCAGCAGTGAAGAGGGACTTAAAAGGGCCTCCGAGCAGTACTTC.

This chain links TRBV10-3 with TRBJ1-1, with 7 bases fitting TRBD1. This CDR3 has 12 residues. Germline V gives CDR1 ENHRY, CDR2 SYGVKD. The junction had 3 bases not matched to a gene; V was cut back by 6 bases and J by 5 bases. Here the CDR3 DNA reads TGTGCCATCAGAGCGACAGGGACTGAAGCTTTCTTT. Protein: CAIRATGTEAFF.

This sequence joins TRBV6-5 and TRBJ2-1; D is ambiguous. V dropped 0 bases and J dropped 6 bases, with 9 bases sitting between them. The CDR3 length is 14 residues. Germline V gene data show CDR1 as MNHEY and CDR2 as SVGAGI. The CDR3 region is CASSYSAASNEQFF. The CDR3 DNA follows: TGTGCCAGCAGTTACTCGGCGGCTTCCAATGAGCAGTTCTTC.

The chain employs TRBV6-1 and TRBJ2-5; no firm D call. In germline, CDR1 is MNHNS, CDR2 SASEGT. Between the trimmed V and J ends, which lost 6 bases and 2 bases, there was a span of 10 bases. This CDR3 comprises 13 residues. The CDR3 is CASSLRLQETQYF. DNA for the CDR3: TGTGCCAGCAGCCTCAGGTTACAAGAGACCCAGTACTTC.

The J gene is TRBJ2-7, the V gene TRBV27, with 7 positions matching TRBD1. This CDR3 is 14 amino acids long. Germline V gene sequence: CDR1 MNHEY, CDR2 SMNVEV (reference sequence). J gave up 2 bases and V 0 bases, and 1 base lay outside the gene matches. The CDR3 DNA sequence: TGTGCCAGCAGTTTATCGCAGGGGGCCTACGAGCAGTACTTC. Its protein product is CASSLSQGAYEQYF.

V is TRBV19 and J is TRBJ1-2; D call uncertain. V lost 7 bases and J 6 bases, leaving 24 bases between the germline ends. The CDR3 contains 16 residues. The germline V gene has CDR1 LNHDA and CDR2 SQIVND (reference sequence). CDR3 sequence: CASTTVGGPRSHGYTF. Written as DNA, the CDR3 is TGTGCCAGTACCACAGTCGGAGGCCCTCGCAGCCATGGCTACACCTTC.

This chain links TRBV7-9 with TRBJ1-2, with a weak D call TRBD1 (5 bases). Trimming took off 5 bases at V and 3 bases at J, with 16 bases between the two ends. Germline lookup yields CDR1 SEHNR and CDR2 FQNEAQ (reference sequence). This CDR3 has 15 amino acids. Written as DNA, the CDR3 is TGTGCCAGCAGCCCGGGACTCGCGAACGACTATGGCTACACCTTC. Encoded protein: CASSPGLANDYGYTF. Together with reference TRBV7-9 and TRBJ1-2, the CDR3 gives the full variable domain: DTGVSQNPRHKITKRGQNVTFRCDPISEHNRLYWYRQTLGQGPEFLTYFQNEAQLEKSRLLSDRFSAERPKGSFSTLEIQRTEQGDSAMYLCASSPGLANDYGYTFGSGTRLTVV.

The chain links TRBV28 to TRBJ2-1; 7 bases match TRBD2. V was pared by 6 bases and J by 5 bases, with 7 bases of the junction left unmatched. The germline V gene has CDR1 MDHEN and CDR2 SYDVKM. The CDR3 spans 14 residues. Here the CDR3 DNA reads TGTGCCAGCAGCCGTTGGGAGGGGAACAATGAGCAGTTCTTC. Its translation: CASSRWEGNNEQFF.

The chain uses TRBV2 and TRBJ2-7; TRBD1 matches at 7 bases. J lost 7 bases, V lost 8 bases, and 11 bases had no gene match. Germline V CDR1 and CDR2: SNHLY, FYNNEI. This CDR3 comprises 13 residues. CDR3 in amino acids: CASYHRGAGEQYF. The CDR3 DNA follows: TGTGCCAGCTATCACAGGGGAGCAGGGGAGCAGTACTTC.

V and J are TRBV7-6 and TRBJ1-4; TRBD1 matches 8 bases. The CDR3 totals 15 residues. Unmatched junction bases numbered 9, after V lost 5 bases and J lost 7 bases. CDR1 and CDR2 from the germline V gene are SGHVS and FNYEAQ. The CDR3 here is CASSPSGQAFEKLFF. The CDR3 DNA follows: TGTGCCAGCAGCCCTTCGGGACAGGCCTTTGAAAAACTGTTTTTT.

The chain employs TRBV18 and TRBJ2-3, with D maybe TRBD2 (6 bases). This CDR3 contains 16 residues. The germline gives CDR1 KGHSH, CDR2 LQKENI. Between the trimmed V and J ends, which lost 0 bases and 1 base, there was a span of 11 bases. The CDR3 protein is CASSPPTSLRTDTQYF. The CDR3 DNA follows: TGTGCCAGCTCACCACCGACTAGTCTTCGCACAGATACGCAGTATTTT.